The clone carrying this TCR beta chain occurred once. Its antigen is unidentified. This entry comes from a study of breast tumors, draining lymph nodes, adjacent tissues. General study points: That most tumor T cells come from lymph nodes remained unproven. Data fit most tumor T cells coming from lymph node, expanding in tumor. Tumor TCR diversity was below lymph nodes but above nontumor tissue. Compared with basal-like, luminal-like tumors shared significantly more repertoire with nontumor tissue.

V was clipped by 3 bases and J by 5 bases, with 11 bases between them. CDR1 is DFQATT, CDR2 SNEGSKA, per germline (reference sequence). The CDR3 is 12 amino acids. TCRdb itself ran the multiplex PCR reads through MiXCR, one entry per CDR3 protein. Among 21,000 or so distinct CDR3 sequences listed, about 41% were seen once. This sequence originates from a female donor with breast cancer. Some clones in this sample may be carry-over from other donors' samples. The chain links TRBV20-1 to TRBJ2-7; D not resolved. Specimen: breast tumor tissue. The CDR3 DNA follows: TGCAGTGCTAGGGGTTATGGGGACGAGCAGTACTTC. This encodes CSARGYGDEQYF.